The 4 T cell receptor beta chains below come from one sample, sequenced in a study of cytomegalovirus exposure and HLA in healthy donors. Data came from immunoSEQ multiplex PCR; TCRdb stores just in-frame clones and leaves some out. The sample includes 250,000 to 400,000 clones, around 90% seen only once; the top ten take approximately 0.95%. Sequencing was carried out using PBMCs. The source of these receptors is a man between 25 and 39 years old in good health and CMV-seronegative.

This chain's CDR3 is CASSEASSGGRQPQHF. Written as DNA, the CDR3 is TGTGCCAGCAGTGAAGCGTCTTCAGGGGGTAGACAGCCCCAGCATTTT. The chain couples TRBV6-1 to TRBJ1-5; 7 positions match TRBD1. Germline CDR1 and CDR2: MNHNS and SASEGT. The ends lost 0 bases at V and 7 bases at J; junction bases unmatched: 9. The length of the CDR3 is 16 residues.

The chain couples TRBV5-6 to TRBJ1-2, with 9 bases lining up with TRBD1. The CDR3 is 14 residues long. Germline loops: CDR1 SGHDT, CDR2 YYEEEE. J lost 4 bases, V lost 4 bases, and 5 bases had no gene match. This CDR3 is CASSRDRALYGYTF. The CDR3 bases are TGTGCCAGCAGCCGGGACAGGGCCCTCTATGGCTACACCTTC.

This chain uses TRBV6-1 with TRBJ1-1, with D unresolved. V lost 4 bases and J lost 4, with 10 bases in between. The CDR3 is made up of 13 amino acids. CDR1 is MNHNS and CDR2 is SASEGT in the germline V gene. The CDR3 nucleotides are TGTGCCAGCAGTGGTGAGGGTTTCACTGAAGCTTTCTTT. Translation gives CASSGEGFTEAFF.

This clone is a singleton in its sample. The chain is built from TRBV20-1 and TRBJ2-5, with D possibly TRBD1 on 6 matching bases. Per the germline V gene, CDR1 is DFQATT and CDR2 is SNEGSKA (reference sequence). This CDR3 spans 11 amino acids. V was pared by 7 bases and J by 4 bases, with 10 bases between. The chain's CDR3 is CSVRGVETQYF. The CDR3 bases are TGCAGTGTCAGGGGAGTAGAGACCCAGTACTTC.